The present T cell receptor (beta chain) was sequenced within a study of early stage breast cancer tumors. Study details: ER+/PR+/HER2- status applied to about 70% of the 16 invasive breast tumors.

Germline trimming cut 6 bases from V and 1 base from J; bases unmatched to any gene: 10. The CDR3 has 16 residues. Per the germline V gene, CDR1 is MDHEN and CDR2 is SYDVKM. Study-level results: Tumors had roughly 2.4-fold higher T cell density and higher clonality than adjacent normal breast tissue. Functional markers like CD4, CD8 and FOXP3 were missed in bulk sequencing.

Each sample had two DNA replicates, 0.5 ug blood or roughly 1.4 ug tissue. Using immunoSEQ multiplex PCR, the repertoire was profiled, and TCRdb retains in-frame clones only, with some absent. This sample yields about 28,000 clones, of which roughly four fifths are seen a single time; approximately 5% belongs to the top ten. Note on this clone: No antigen is known for it.

V and J are TRBV28 and TRBJ1-1; 8 nucleotides line up with TRBD1. The sequenced material came from blood. The sequence derives from a person aged 35 to 50 with breast cancer. The CDR3 nucleotides read TGTGCCAGCAGGGAGGGTCGGGACAGGAAGAACACTGAAGCTTTCTTT. It yields the protein CASREGRDRKNTEAFF. The variable domain in full, completed from reference TRBV28 and TRBJ1-1, reads DVKVTQSSRYLVKRTGEKVFLECVQDMDHENMFWYRQDPGLGLRLIYFSYDVKMKEKGDIPEGYSVSREKKERFSLILESASTNQTSMYLCASREGRDRKNTEAFFGQGTRLTVV.